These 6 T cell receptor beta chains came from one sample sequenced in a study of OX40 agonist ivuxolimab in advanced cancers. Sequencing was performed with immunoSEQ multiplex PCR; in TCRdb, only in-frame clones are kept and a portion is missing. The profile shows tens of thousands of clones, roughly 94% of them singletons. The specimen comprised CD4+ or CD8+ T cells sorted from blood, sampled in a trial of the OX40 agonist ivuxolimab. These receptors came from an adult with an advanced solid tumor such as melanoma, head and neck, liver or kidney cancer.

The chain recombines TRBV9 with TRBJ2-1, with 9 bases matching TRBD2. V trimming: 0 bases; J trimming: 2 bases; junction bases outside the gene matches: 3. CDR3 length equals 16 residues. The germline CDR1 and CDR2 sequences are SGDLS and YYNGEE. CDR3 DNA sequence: TGTGCCAGCAGCGTAGGGGCTAGCGGGACCTACAATGAGCAGTTCTTC. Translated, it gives CASSVGASGTYNEQFF.

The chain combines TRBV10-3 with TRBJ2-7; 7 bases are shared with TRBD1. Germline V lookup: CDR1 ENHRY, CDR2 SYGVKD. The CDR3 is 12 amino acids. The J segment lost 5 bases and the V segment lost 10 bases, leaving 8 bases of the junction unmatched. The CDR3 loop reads CASRTGPHEQYF. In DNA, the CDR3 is TGTGCCAGCCGGACAGGTCCCCACGAGCAGTACTTC.

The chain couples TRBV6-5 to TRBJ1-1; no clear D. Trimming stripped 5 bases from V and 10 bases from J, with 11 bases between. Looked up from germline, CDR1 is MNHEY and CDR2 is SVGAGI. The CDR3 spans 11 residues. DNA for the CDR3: TGTGCCAGCAGTATATATTCAGGAGCTTTCTTT. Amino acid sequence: CASSIYSGAFF.

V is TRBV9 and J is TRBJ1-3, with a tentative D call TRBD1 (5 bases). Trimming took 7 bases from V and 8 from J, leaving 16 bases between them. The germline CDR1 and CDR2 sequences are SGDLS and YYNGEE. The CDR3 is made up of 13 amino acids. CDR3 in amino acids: CASQGLNVDTIYF. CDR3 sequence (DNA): TGTGCCAGCCAGGGACTGAACGTTGACACCATATATTTT.

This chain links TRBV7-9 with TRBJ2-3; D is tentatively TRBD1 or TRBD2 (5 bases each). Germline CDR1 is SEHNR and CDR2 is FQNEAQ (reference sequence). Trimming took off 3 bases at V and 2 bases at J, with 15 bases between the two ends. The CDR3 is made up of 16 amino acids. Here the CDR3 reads CASSFERAGPTDTQYF. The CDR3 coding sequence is TGTGCCAGCAGCTTCGAGAGGGCAGGGCCCACAGATACGCAGTATTTT.

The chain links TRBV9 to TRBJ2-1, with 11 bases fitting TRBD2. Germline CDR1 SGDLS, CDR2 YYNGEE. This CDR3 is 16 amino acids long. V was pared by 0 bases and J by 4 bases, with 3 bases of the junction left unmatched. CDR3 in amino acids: CASSVALAGVYNEQFF. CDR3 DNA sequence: TGTGCCAGCAGCGTAGCACTAGCGGGAGTGTACAATGAGCAGTTCTTC.